The clone carrying this TCR beta chain showed up many times. Its antigen is as yet unknown. This record belongs to a study of CD8 T cells in ankylosing spondylitis. Findings of the study overall: Within matched ankylosing spondylitis synovial fluid, disease-linked clones were reportedly significantly enriched. One TCR beta motif, made up of roughly eight highly homologous variants, appeared characteristic of ankylosing spondylitis blood. Disease-linked clones bore a CD8+ phenotype, appearing relatively rarely in peripheral blood.

Making the TCR beta libraries involved quantitative 5'-RACE with molecular barcodes. TCRdb passed the 5' RACE reads through MiXCR, listing each CDR3 protein once. Of 30,000 to 40,000 distinct CDR3 sequences listed, approximately 10% are singletons. V lost 7 bases, J lost 2 bases, and 12 bases lay in between. The V gene's germline CDR1 is SGHRS and CDR2 YFSETQ. The CDR3 covers 13 residues. V is TRBV5-1 and J is TRBJ2-5; D is undetermined. The sequence derives from a male donor with ankylosing spondylitis or in good health (not recorded which). Sequencing used blood, either unsorted or a sorted T cell fraction (not recorded which). The CDR3 DNA reads as TGCGCCAGCTCCGTTAATATACAAGAGACCCAGTACTTC. Its protein is CASSVNIQETQYF.